A single sample gave rise to the 24 T cell receptor beta chains below, sequenced in a study of T cell responses to AZD1222 COVID-19 vaccine. Profiling relied on immunoSEQ multiplex PCR, and the TCRdb table lists in-frame clones only, not all of them. Of 130,000 or so clones in the sample, 85% were seen once. Sequences were derived from peripheral blood, sampled 28 days after the second dose of the MenACWY control vaccine. These receptors all stem from an adult who received the MenACWY meningococcal vaccine as a control.

The chain couples TRBV5-6 to TRBJ2-7; 9 nucleotides line up with TRBD1. After removal of 3 bases from V and 4 bases from J, the junction contained 5 bases not matched to a gene. Germline CDR1 is SGHDT and CDR2 is YYEEEE. This CDR3 comprises 14 residues. The CDR3 region is CASSSGTGMYEQYF. CDR3 bases: TGTGCCAGCAGCTCCGGGACAGGGATGTACGAGCAGTACTTC.

The chain has TRBV4-2 and TRBJ2-3; D unresolved. This CDR3 comprises 16 residues. V was clipped by 0 bases and J by 0 bases, with 10 bases between them. CDR1 is LGHNA, CDR2 YNFKEQ, per germline. CDR3 loop: CASSQEGRQSTDTQYF. The CDR3 coding sequence is TGTGCCAGCAGCCAAGAGGGAAGACAAAGCACAGATACGCAGTATTTT.

The chain recombines TRBV28 with TRBJ1-4; D gene unclear. Germline loops: CDR1 MDHEN, CDR2 SYDVKM. The CDR3 spans 12 residues. Trimming removed 5 bases at V and 10 bases at J, with 11 bases between. The CDR3 protein is CASSPREGKLFF. The CDR3 region has the DNA TGTGCCAGCAGTCCCCGCGAGGGAAAACTGTTTTTT. The whole variable domain, remainder taken from reference TRBV28 and TRBJ1-4, is DVKVTQSSRYLVKRTGEKVFLECVQDMDHENMFWYRQDPGLGLRLIYFSYDVKMKEKGDIPEGYSVSREKKERFSLILESASTNQTSMYLCASSPREGKLFFGSGTQLSVL.

The rearrangement uses TRBV5-6 and TRBJ1-5; 9 bases fit TRBD1. The CDR3 covers 16 residues. J gave up 6 bases and V 0 bases, and 7 bases lay outside the gene matches. The germline gives CDR1 SGHDT, CDR2 YYEEEE. The CDR3 reads CASSLAHGQGSQPQHF. As DNA, the CDR3 is TGTGCCAGCAGCTTGGCCCACGGACAGGGGAGTCAGCCCCAGCATTTT.

This clone was seen a handful of times. This chain uses TRBV5-1 with TRBJ1-2, with 11 positions matching TRBD1. CDR3 length equals 14 residues. Germline trimming cut 3 bases from V and 8 bases from J; bases unmatched to any gene: 6. Looked up from germline, CDR1 is SGHRS and CDR2 is YFSETQ. CDR3 in amino acids: CASSSGQGARGYTF. Here the CDR3 DNA reads TGCGCCAGCAGCTCAGGACAGGGGGCGCGGGGCTACACCTTC.

V gene TRBV11-3 combines with J gene TRBJ2-1, with a possible D match to TRBD2 (5 bases). The CDR3 has 14 residues. V was cut by 5 bases and J by 4 bases, with 12 bases left in between. Germline V gene data show CDR1 as SGHNT and CDR2 as YENEEA. The CDR3 reads CASSQDWIYNEQFF. In DNA, the CDR3 is TGTGCCAGCAGCCAGGACTGGATTTACAATGAGCAGTTCTTC.

This clone was observed a handful of times. The genes are TRBV28 and TRBJ1-2, with 9 bases identical to TRBD1. The V and J ends lost 7 bases and 6 bases, in that order; junction bases with no gene match: 3. This CDR3 has 12 residues. Germline CDR1 is MDHEN and CDR2 is SYDVKM. The CDR3: CASTRTGDGYTF. In nucleotides, the CDR3 is TGTGCCAGCACCCGGACAGGGGATGGCTACACCTTC.

Only a few counts were recorded for this clone. The chain has TRBV2 and TRBJ1-3, with D maybe TRBD1 (5 bases). The CDR3 runs to 16 residues. Germline V gives CDR1 SNHLY, CDR2 FYNNEI. V was shortened by 2 bases and J by 0 bases, with 11 bases between the two germline ends. CDR3 region: CASSERGHFSGNTIYF. The CDR3, as DNA: TGTGCCAGCAGTGAACGAGGACATTTCTCTGGAAACACCATATATTTT.

The chain has TRBV25-1 and TRBJ2-3; possible D gene TRBD2, 5 bases. V was clipped by 7 bases and J by 0 bases, with 11 bases between them. Per the germline V gene, CDR1 is MGHDK and CDR2 is SYGVNS. This CDR3 contains 14 residues. In nucleotides, the CDR3 is TGTGCCAGCAAACCGGGGATTAGCACAGATACGCAGTATTTT. It translates to CASKPGISTDTQYF. Full variable domain (rest looked up from reference TRBV25-1 and TRBJ2-3): EADIYQTPRYLVIGTGKKITLECSQTMGHDKMYWYQQDPGMELHLIHYSYGVNSTEKGDLSSESTVSRIRTEHFPLTLESARPSHTSQYLCASKPGISTDTQYFGPGTRLTVL.

V usage is TRBV6-5 and J usage is TRBJ2-5, with D perhaps assigned TRBD1 or TRBD2 (5 bases each). CDR3 length: 10 residues. Trimming cost V 11 bases and J 5 bases, with 9 bases left between them. Germline loops: CDR1 MNHEY, CDR2 SVGAGI. The CDR3 DNA follows: TGTGCCGGGGGAAGGGAGACCCAGTACTTC. Its translation is CAGGRETQYF.

This clone has more than one count but fewer than ten. This chain joins TRBV10-3 and TRBJ1-6; D remains unclear. The germline CDR1 and CDR2 sequences are ENHRY and SYGVKD. The germline V and J ends were trimmed by 5 bases and 7 bases, with 9 bases remaining between them. The CDR3 spans 13 residues. As DNA, the CDR3 is TGTGCCATCAGTCCGGATCGGAATTCACCCCTCCACTTT. It is translated as CAISPDRNSPLHF.

This clone appeared a single time. The chain has TRBV28 and TRBJ1-4; no clear D gene. V dropped 4 bases and J dropped 5 bases, with 8 bases sitting between them. CDR3 length equals 13 residues. Germline V gives CDR1 MDHEN, CDR2 SYDVKM. The CDR3 DNA sequence: TGTGCCAGCAGTTCCGGACTGAATGAAAAACTGTTTTTT. This translates into CASSSGLNEKLFF.

This sequence joins TRBV19 and TRBJ1-5; TRBD1 matches 7 bases. After removal of 7 bases from V and 5 bases from J, the junction contained 8 bases not matched to a gene. CDR3 length: 14 residues. CDR1 LNHDA and CDR2 SQIVND come from the germline V gene (reference sequence). CDR3 coding DNA: TGTGCCAGTACCTCCAGGGGGAGCGATCAGCCCCAGCATTTT. Protein: CASTSRGSDQPQHF.

On this clone itself: Other nucleotide sequences from this sample produce the same CDR3. The chain joins TRBV5-1 to TRBJ1-2; maybe TRBD1 (6 bases). The CDR3 loop spans 15 amino acids. Germline V gene lookup returns CDR1 SGHRS and CDR2 YFSETQ. Trimming shortened V by 0 bases and J by 4 bases, and 13 bases separated the two germline ends. As DNA, the CDR3 is TGCGCCAGCAGCTTGGGGGTCAGGGGCTCCTATGGCTACACCTTC. This translates into CASSLGVRGSYGYTF. The full variable domain, rest sourced from reference TRBV5-1 and TRBJ1-2, is KAGVTQTPRYLIKTRGQQVTLSCSPISGHRSVSWYQQTPGQGLQFLFEYFSETQRNKGNFPGRFSGRQFSNSRSEMNVSTLELGDSALYLCASSLGVRGSYGYTFGSGTRLTVV.

This rearrangement joins TRBV5-1 to TRBJ2-5; 8 nucleotides agree with TRBD1. This CDR3 spans 14 amino acids. Germline CDR1 SGHRS, CDR2 YFSETQ. V dropped 0 bases and J dropped 7; count of bases not matched to a gene: 5. CDR3 DNA sequence: TGCGCCAGCAGCTTGGAGACAGGGGTCGGGACCCAGTACTTC. Its translation: CASSLETGVGTQYF.

This clone was observed a handful of times. The chain uses TRBV18 and TRBJ1-2; D remains unclear. Trimming left V 6 bases short and J 8 bases short, with 13 bases between. This CDR3 is 12 amino acids long. CDR1 is KGHSH, CDR2 LQKENI, per germline. This chain's CDR3 is CASSTGRGGYTF. DNA of the CDR3: TGTGCCAGCTCCACCGGGCGTGGCGGCTACACCTTC.

The rearrangement links TRBV27 to TRBJ2-7; no firm D call. V lost 4 bases and J 6 bases, leaving 7 bases between the germline ends. Germline V CDR1 and CDR2: MNHEY, SMNVEV (reference sequence). CDR3 length: 11 amino acids. The CDR3 sequence: CASSSPGEQYV. The CDR3 DNA reads TGTGCCAGCAGTTCCCCCGGCGAGCAGTACGTC.

The chain is built from TRBV12-5 and TRBJ2-1, with D uncertain. The CDR3 has 16 amino acids. Germline V CDR1 and CDR2: LGHNT, FRNRAP. Trimming removed 0 bases at V and 0 bases at J, with 9 bases between. As DNA, the CDR3 is TGTGCTAGTGGTTTGGTTCGGGCCCGCTCCTACAATGAGCAGTTCTTC. Its translation: CASGLVRARSYNEQFF. The variable domain in full, with the rest retrieved from reference TRBV12-5 and TRBJ2-1, is DARVTQTPRHKVTEMGQEVTMRCQPILGHNTVFWYRQTMMQGLELLAYFRNRAPLDDSGMPKDRFSAEMPDATLATLKIQPSEPRDSAVYFCASGLVRARSYNEQFFGPGTRLTVL.

This clone was found once. This chain connects TRBV10-1 to TRBJ1-1, with D possibly matching TRBD1 (6 bases). The CDR3 sequence is 13 residues long. Germline CDR1 reads WNHNN; CDR2 reads SYGVQD (reference sequence). Trimming cost V 1 base and J 5 bases, with 8 bases left between them. DNA for the CDR3: TGCGCCAGCAGTGAGTACAGGGAGACTGAAGCTTTCTTT. Amino acids: CASSEYRETEAFF.

The CDR3 reads CASSPPSGETQYF. The DNA of the CDR3 is TGTGCCAGCTCACCCCCGTCGGGGGAGACCCAGTACTTC. The rearrangement uses TRBV18 and TRBJ2-5; maybe TRBD2 (5 bases). The CDR3 runs 13 residues. CDR1 is KGHSH and CDR2 is LQKENI in the germline V gene. Trimming pared 3 bases from V and 5 bases from J, leaving 10 bases between.

This clone was seen a handful of times. The chain carries TRBV7-9 and TRBJ1-6, with 8 bases fitting TRBD1. CDR3 length: 13 residues. CDR1 and CDR2 from the germline V gene are SEHNR and FQNEAQ (reference sequence). V lost 5 bases, J lost 13 bases, and 7 bases stayed unmatched. CDR3: CASSAGQGVPLHF. CDR3 nucleotides: TGTGCCAGCAGCGCCGGACAGGGTGTTCCCCTCCACTTT.

V usage is TRBV2 and J usage is TRBJ1-1; 7 bases are a match to TRBD1. The CDR3 loop spans 13 amino acids. Germline CDR1 is SNHLY and CDR2 is FYNNEI. The J segment lost 6 bases and the V segment lost 7 bases, leaving 8 bases of the junction unmatched. This chain's CDR3 is CASTALRGSEAFF. The CDR3 DNA reads as TGTGCCAGCACCGCCCTCAGGGGGTCTGAAGCTTTCTTT.

The count of this clone is one. The chain joins TRBV5-1 to TRBJ2-2; D uncertain. The CDR3 length is 13 residues. Germline CDR1 SGHRS, CDR2 YFSETQ. Between the trimmed V and J ends, which lost 2 bases and 4 bases, there was a span of 6 bases. The CDR3 nucleotides read TGCGCCAGCAGCTTTTTGGGCACCGGGGAGCTGTTTTTT. It specifies CASSFLGTGELFF.

This chain uses TRBV19 with TRBJ1-2, with D maybe TRBD1 (6 bases). The CDR3 runs to 14 residues. Trimming left V 6 bases short and J 8 bases short, with 19 bases between. Germline values: CDR1 LNHDA, CDR2 SQIVND (reference sequence). The CDR3 DNA sequence: TGTGCCAGTAGGGCCGGGGGGCGCCCGGTAGGCTACACCTTC. It yields the protein CASRAGGRPVGYTF. The whole variable domain, remainder taken from reference TRBV19 and TRBJ1-2, is DGGITQSPKYLFRKEGQNVTLSCEQNLNHDAMYWYRQDPGQGLRLIYYSQIVNDFQKGDIAEGYSVSREKKESFPLTVTSAQKNPTAFYLCASRAGGRPVGYTFGSGTRLTVV.